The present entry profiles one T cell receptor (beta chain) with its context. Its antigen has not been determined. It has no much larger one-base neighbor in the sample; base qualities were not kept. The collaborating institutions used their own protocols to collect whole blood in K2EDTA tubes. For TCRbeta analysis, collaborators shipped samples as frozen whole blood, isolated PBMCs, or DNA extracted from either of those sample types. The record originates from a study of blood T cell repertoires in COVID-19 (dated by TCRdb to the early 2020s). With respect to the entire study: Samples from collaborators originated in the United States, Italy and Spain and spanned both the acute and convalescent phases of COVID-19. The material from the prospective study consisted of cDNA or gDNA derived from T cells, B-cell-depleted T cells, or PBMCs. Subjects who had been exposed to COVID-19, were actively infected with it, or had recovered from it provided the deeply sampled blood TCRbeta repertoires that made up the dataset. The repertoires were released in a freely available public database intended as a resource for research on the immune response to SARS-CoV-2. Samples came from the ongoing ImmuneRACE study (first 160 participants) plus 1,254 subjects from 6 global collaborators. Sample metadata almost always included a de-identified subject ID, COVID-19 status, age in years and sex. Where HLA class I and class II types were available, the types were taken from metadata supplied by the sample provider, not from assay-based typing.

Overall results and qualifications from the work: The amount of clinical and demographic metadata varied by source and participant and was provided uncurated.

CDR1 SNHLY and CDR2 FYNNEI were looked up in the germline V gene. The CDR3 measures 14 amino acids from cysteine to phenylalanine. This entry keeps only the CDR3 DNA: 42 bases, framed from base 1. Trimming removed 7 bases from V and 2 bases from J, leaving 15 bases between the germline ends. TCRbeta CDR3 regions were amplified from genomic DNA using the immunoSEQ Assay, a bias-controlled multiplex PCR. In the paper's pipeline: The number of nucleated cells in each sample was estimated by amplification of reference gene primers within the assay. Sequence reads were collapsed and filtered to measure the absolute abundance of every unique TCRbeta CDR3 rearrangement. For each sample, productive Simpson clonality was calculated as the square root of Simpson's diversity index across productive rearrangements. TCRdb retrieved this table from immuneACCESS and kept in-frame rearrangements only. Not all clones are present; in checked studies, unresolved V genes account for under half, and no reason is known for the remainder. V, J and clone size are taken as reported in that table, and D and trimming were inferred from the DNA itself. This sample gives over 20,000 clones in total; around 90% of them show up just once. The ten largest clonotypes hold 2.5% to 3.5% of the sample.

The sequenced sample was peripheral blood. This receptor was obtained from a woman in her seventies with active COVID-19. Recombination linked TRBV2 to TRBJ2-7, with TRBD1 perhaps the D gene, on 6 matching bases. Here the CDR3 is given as CASTKTGEAYEQYF. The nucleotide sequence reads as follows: TGTGCCAGCACCAAGACAGGCGAAGCCTACGAGCAGTACTTC.